The clone carrying this T cell receptor beta chain was recorded once. This sample was included in a study of blood T cell repertoires in COVID-19. On the study more broadly: Italy, Spain and the United States were the sources of the convalescent and acute COVID-19 samples. T cells, B-cell-depleted T cells, or PBMCs provided the cDNA or gDNA that served as material.

The data were produced by immunoSEQ multiplex PCR, yet TCRdb's version contains in-frame clones alone and is incomplete. The sample lists 200,000 to 300,000 clones, around 85% occurring once. The clonotype comes from a woman aged 55-75 years with active or convalescent COVID-19. Material for sequencing was peripheral blood.

Written as DNA, the CDR3 is TGTGCCAGCAGCAAAAACCTCCCGGGACAGGGTATAGGGGGCTACACCTTC. Its translation: CASSKNLPGQGIGGYTF. The chain is built from TRBV2 and TRBJ1-2; 9 bases line up with TRBD1. Germline values: CDR1 SNHLY, CDR2 FYNNEI. The CDR3 length is 17 residues. The J segment lost 8 bases and the V segment lost 6 bases, leaving 19 bases of the junction unmatched.